The source of this TCR beta chain is a study of control samples from healthy donors and cancer patients. In this sample, this clone turned up once. The identical CDR3 is also encoded by other nucleotide sequences in the sample. The germline V and J ends were trimmed by 2 bases and 1 base, with 5 bases remaining between them. The CDR3 is 13 residues long. Repertoires were generated with immunoSEQ multiplex PCR, while TCRdb's copy carries only in-frame clones and drops some. The profile covers about 160,000 clones, with approximately 94% appearing a single time and about 8.5% taken by the ten largest. The chain employs TRBV12-3 or TRBV12-4 and TRBJ1-1; D is uncertain. The sequence derives from a woman aged 40 to 50 in good health. The sample was blood. CDR3 sequence (DNA): TGTGCCAGCAGTTTAAACCGGAACACTGAAGCTTTCTTT. Translating it yields CASSLNRNTEAFF.